This T cell receptor (beta chain) was sequenced for a study of control samples from healthy donors and cancer patients. The CDR3 is 15 amino acids. From germline, CDR1 is SGHVS and CDR2 FQNEAQ. Trimming took 1 base from V and 3 from J, leaving 10 bases between them. The repertoire was sequenced with immunoSEQ multiplex PCR; TCRdb's copy has only in-frame clones and lacks some. The sample lists 170,000 or so clones; about 94% were seen once. The clonotype originates from a woman aged 40 to 50 in good health. The gene calls are TRBV7-8 and TRBJ2-1; D gene uncertain. The source material was blood. CDR3 bases: TGTGCCAGCAGCTTAGGCCGGACCCTCTACAATGAGCAGTTCTTC. Translation gives CASSLGRTLYNEQFF.